Listed here are 13 T cell receptor beta chains from one sample, sequenced in a study of T cells in Graves' hyperthyroidism and ophthalmopathy. The TCR beta CDR3 regions underwent amplification using RNA transcripts as the source. First-round RT-PCR with HTBI primers amplified the TCR CDR3 region. One entry per CDR3 protein results from TCRdb running MiXCR on the multiplex PCR reads. The sample carries 390,000 or so distinct CDR3 sequences, about 15% recorded once. The sequenced material came from blood. All receptors derive from a man aged 18 to 29 with Graves' ophthalmopathy.

With regard to this clonotype: A much larger clone differs from this one at a single base, so this may be a read error. This CDR3 is missing its conserved last phenylalanine or tryptophan, likely due to a read error. V and J are TRBV2 and TRBJ2-7; D is undetermined. Deletions cut 8 bases from V and 3 bases from J, with 17 bases between. From germline, CDR1 is SNHLY and CDR2 FYNNEI. The length of the CDR3 is 14 residues. This CDR3 is CASASPDLFYEQYL. CDR3 bases: TGTGCCAGCGCCTCCCCAGACCTATTCTACGAGCAGTACCTC.

This clonotype has ten or more counts. The chain couples TRBV11-3 to TRBJ2-5; D is unresolved. This CDR3 contains 16 residues. Between the trimmed V and J ends, which lost 3 bases and 6 bases, there was a span of 20 bases. Per germline, CDR1 SGHNT and CDR2 YENEEA. The chain's CDR3 is CASSFRLKGGGKTQYF. Written as DNA, the CDR3 is TGTGCCAGCAGCTTCCGCCTAAAGGGCGGTGGGAAGACCCAGTACTTC.

This clonotype was seen many times. This sequence joins TRBV18 and TRBJ2-1; D is unresolved. V lost 6 bases, J lost 8 bases, and 17 bases lay in between. The CDR3 totals 14 residues. Germline V gives CDR1 KGHSH, CDR2 LQKENI. CDR3 sequence (DNA): TGTGCCAGCTCGCCCGCACAAAAGCCACATGAGCAGTTCTTC. Its protein product is CASSPAQKPHEQFF.

This clonotype was seen at least ten times. The rearrangement links TRBV6-1 to TRBJ2-1; D gene uncertain. CDR1 MNHNS and CDR2 SASEGT come from the germline V gene. This CDR3 is 15 amino acids long. Trimming left V 5 bases short and J 4 bases short, with 15 bases between. DNA for the CDR3: TGTGCCAGCAGTTGGCAGCATACATGGTACAATGAGCAGTTCTTC. Translating gives CASSWQHTWYNEQFF.

This clonotype was counted only a few times. The rearrangement joins TRBV27 to TRBJ2-3; no firm D call. V lost 5 bases to trimming and J lost 4 bases, with 10 bases between them. This CDR3 has 13 residues. Germline V lookup: CDR1 MNHEY, CDR2 SMNVEV (reference sequence). The CDR3 nucleotides are TGTGCCAGCAGTGCGACTTATTCAGATACGCAGTATTTT. This codes for CASSATYSDTQYF.

This clonotype was counted at least ten times. The rearrangement joins TRBV3-1 to TRBJ2-1, with D tentatively TRBD2 (6 bases). V dropped 4 bases and J dropped 0 bases, with 16 bases sitting between them. CDR3 length equals 17 residues. Germline V lookup: CDR1 LGHDT, CDR2 YNNKEL (reference sequence). The CDR3 region is CASSPLNRDFSYNEQFF. For the CDR3, the DNA is TGTGCCAGCAGCCCACTAAACCGGGACTTCTCCTACAATGAGCAGTTCTTC.

The chain carries TRBV6-1 and TRBJ1-4; no firm D call. The V end was cut by 0 bases, the J end by 8 bases, with 7 bases between. This CDR3 comprises 13 residues. CDR1 and CDR2 (germline): MNHNS, SASEGT. CDR3 sequence (DNA): TGTGCCAGCAGTGAAGCGGGGAGAGAAAAACTGTTTTTT. It yields the protein CASSEAGREKLFF.

The chain joins TRBV12-3 or TRBV12-4 to TRBJ1-3; D not resolved. Trimming took 5 bases from V and 0 from J, leaving 14 bases between them. CDR3 length: 16 residues. The CDR3 DNA sequence: TGTGCCAGCAGTCTCGGAAGCCCCACCTCTGGAAACACCATATATTTT. As protein: CASSLGSPTSGNTIYF.

This clonotype was seen ten or more times. The chain carries TRBV29-1 and TRBJ2-3; D uncertain. CDR1 and CDR2 (germline): SQVTM, ANQGSEA. V lost 0 bases, J lost 4 bases, and 2 bases lay in between. The CDR3 length is 11 residues. The CDR3 nucleotides read TGCAGCGTTGAAGAGGCAGATACGCAGTATTTT. It specifies CSVEEADTQYF.

This clonotype was picked up many times. V usage is TRBV5-5 and J usage is TRBJ1-2, with 12 bases that match TRBD1. This CDR3 comprises 15 residues. Germline CDR1 SGHKS, CDR2 YYEKEE (reference sequence). The trim removed 5 bases at V and 2 bases at J, leaving 4 bases unmatched. CDR3 nucleotide sequence: TGTGCCAGCAGGGGACAGGGGGCAGAGAACTATGGCTACACCTTC. This gives the protein CASRGQGAENYGYTF.

This clonotype was observed many times. The V and J genes are TRBV24-1 and TRBJ2-3; D unresolved. Germline V gene sequence: CDR1 KGHDR, CDR2 SFDVKD. The CDR3 is 11 amino acids. V lost 1 base and J lost 5, with 0 bases in between. The CDR3 DNA reads as TGTGCCACCAGTGATTTAGATACGCAGTATTTT. It translates to CATSDLDTQYF.

The chain joins TRBV20-1 to TRBJ1-1; unclear D gene. Trimming took 3 bases from V and 8 from J, leaving 13 bases between them. This CDR3 has 12 residues. Germline CDR1 is DFQATT and CDR2 is SNEGSKA (reference sequence). This CDR3 is CSARAPGFEAFF. The DNA of the CDR3 is TGCAGTGCTAGGGCCCCGGGTTTCGAAGCTTTCTTT.

This clonotype has ten or more counts. This chain connects TRBV6-2 or TRBV6-3 to TRBJ2-5; D gene ambiguous. The CDR3 is 11 amino acids. Trimming shortened V by 11 bases and J by 2 bases, and 9 bases separated the two germline ends. Germline V gene lookup returns CDR1 MNHEY and CDR2 SVGEGT. CDR3 bases: TGTGCCGCTCGGCGGCAAGAGACCCAGTACTTC. It translates to CAARRQETQYF.